This T cell receptor beta chain was identified during a study of blood T cell repertoires in COVID-19. Overall study: The United States, Italy and Spain supplied acute and convalescent COVID-19 samples.

The CDR3 runs 12 residues. V lost 8 bases to trimming and J lost 4 bases, with 11 bases between them. TCRdb's table, derived via immunoSEQ multiplex PCR, lists solely in-frame clones and lacks some. This sample carries under 70,000 clones, roughly 88% of them seen once, and the ten largest clones take approximately 40%. This chain uses TRBV12-3 or TRBV12-4 with TRBJ1-1; D gene ambiguous. Sequenced: peripheral blood. The clonotype was recovered from a woman aged 55-75 years with COVID-19, enrolled during active disease. The CDR3 region is CASGRGSTEAFF. The CDR3 coding sequence is TGTGCCAGCGGTAGAGGTAGCACTGAAGCTTTCTTT.